This T cell receptor (beta chain) was documented in a study of T cells in Graves' hyperthyroidism and ophthalmopathy. The wider study: Staff took peripheral blood when the initial diagnosis was made, before any treatment began.

This clonotype occurred many times. Its antigen is as yet unknown. Study-wide results and limits: Most clonotypes expanded in thyroid above 0.001 were likewise present in blood.

The CDR3 regions of TCR beta were amplified from RNA transcripts. The HTBI primer set was used in a first-round RT-PCR of the TCR CDR3. Via MiXCR, TCRdb re-called the multiplex PCR reads, giving one row per CDR3 protein. The table lists more than 450,000 distinct CDR3 sequences, 20% of them singletons. Patients with ophthalmopathy all had a Clinical Activity Score of at least 3, a NOSPECS grade of at least 4 and duration under 3 months. Per germline, CDR1 SNHLY and CDR2 FYNNEI. The trim removed 6 bases at V and 5 bases at J, leaving 7 bases unmatched. The CDR3 consists of 15 residues. This sequence was found in a man between 35 and 55 years old with Graves' ophthalmopathy. The chain is built from TRBV2 and TRBJ2-1, with TRBD2 matching 10 bases. The sample comprised blood. The CDR3 here is CASSGERGGNNEQFF. DNA for the CDR3: TGTGCCAGCAGCGGCGAGCGGGGGGGCAACAATGAGCAGTTCTTC. The full variable domain, rest sourced from reference TRBV2 and TRBJ2-1, is EPEVTQTPSHQVTQMGQEVILRCVPISNHLYFYWYRQILGQKVEFLVSFYNNEISEKSEIFDDQFSVERPDGSNFTLKIRSTKLEDSAMYFCASSGERGGNNEQFFGPGTRLTVL.